The rows below give T cell receptor beta chains drawn from one sample of a study of beta chain features in type 1 diabetes. TCRdb's table, derived via immunoSEQ multiplex PCR, lists solely in-frame clones and lacks some. The table shows hundreds of thousands of clones, with over 9.5% occurring only once. Sequencing used naive CD4+ T cells from blood. These receptors originate from a man between 18 and 35 years old in good health. Each CDR3 is given with its conserved first and last residue. D genes are given only for firm matches. Size is omitted from some rows. Given values are once, few, many or a class for expanded clones.

j_call: TRBJ2-4; clone_size: few; v_call: TRBV5-1; d_call: TRBD2; cdr3_nt: TGCGCCAGCAGCTTAAGACTAGCGGGAGGGCCCAGCATTCAGTACTTC; cdr3_aa: CASSLRLAGGPSIQYF
j_call: TRBJ2-1; clone_size: -; v_call: TRBV19; d_call: TRBD2; cdr3_nt: TGTGCCAGTAGTTCTAGCGGGAGGGCCCACAATGAGCAGTTCTTC; cdr3_aa: CASSSSGRAHNEQFF
j_call: TRBJ2-5; clone_size: few; v_call: TRBV18; d_call: TRBD1; cdr3_nt: TGTGCCAGCTCTCTCGGACAGGGGGCGCTTTATGAGACCCAGTACTTC; cdr3_aa: CASSLGQGALYETQYF
j_call: TRBJ2-3; clone_size: -; v_call: TRBV28; d_call: -; cdr3_nt: TGTGCCAGCAGCATCCGGCTAGCGATCACAGATACGCAGTATTTT; cdr3_aa: CASSIRLAITDTQYF
j_call: TRBJ2-3; clone_size: -; v_call: TRBV7-3; d_call: TRBD2; cdr3_nt: TGTGCCAGCAGCTTAGCCCCGACCGGACTAGCGGAGACAGATACGCAGTATTTT; cdr3_aa: CASSLAPTGLAETDTQYF
j_call: TRBJ1-3; clone_size: -; v_call: TRBV9; d_call: TRBD1; cdr3_nt: TGTGCCAGCAGCCCCCGACGGACAGGGACTGGAAACACCATATATTTT; cdr3_aa: CASSPRRTGTGNTIYF
j_call: TRBJ1-1; clone_size: few; v_call: TRBV7-9; d_call: TRBD1; cdr3_nt: TGTGCCAGCAGCTTAGGAGGGGGCTTCGCTTTCTTT; cdr3_aa: CASSLGGGFAFF
j_call: TRBJ2-7; clone_size: -; v_call: TRBV30; d_call: -; cdr3_nt: TGTGCCTGGAGTGGGGGGGGCAGCTCCTACGAGCAGTACTTC; cdr3_aa: CAWSGGGSSYEQYF
j_call: TRBJ2-1; clone_size: few; v_call: TRBV9; d_call: -; cdr3_nt: TGTGCCAGCAGCTCCCCCGGGGGGCACAATGAGCAGTTCTTC; cdr3_aa: CASSSPGGHNEQFF
j_call: TRBJ2-5; clone_size: -; v_call: TRBV7-9; d_call: TRBD1; cdr3_nt: TGTGCCAGCAGCGCCCGGGACAGGAACCGGGAGACCCAGTACTTC; cdr3_aa: CASSARDRNRETQYF
j_call: TRBJ2-7; clone_size: few; v_call: TRBV2; d_call: -; cdr3_nt: TGTGCCAGCAGGGAGGGGGGGGCGCGGTACGAGCAGTACTTC; cdr3_aa: CASREGGARYEQYF
j_call: TRBJ1-2; clone_size: -; v_call: TRBV4-1; d_call: -; cdr3_nt: TGCGCCAGCAGCGCGACGGCTGGGGCTAGGGGCTACACCTTC; cdr3_aa: CASSATAGARGYTF
j_call: TRBJ1-5; clone_size: -; v_call: TRBV7-9; d_call: TRBD1; cdr3_nt: TGTGCCAGCAGCCTAGCTACCCGAGGGGGACAGGGTTATCAGCCCCAGCATTTT; cdr3_aa: CASSLATRGGQGYQPQHF
j_call: TRBJ2-3; clone_size: -; v_call: TRBV15; d_call: -; cdr3_nt: TGTGCCACCAGCAGAGATTTAAGCACAGATACGCAGTATTTT; cdr3_aa: CATSRDLSTDTQYF
j_call: TRBJ2-3; clone_size: few; v_call: TRBV28; d_call: TRBD2; cdr3_nt: TGTGCCAGCAGTTCCATTAGCGGGAGCACAGATACGCAGTATTTT; cdr3_aa: CASSSISGSTDTQYF
j_call: TRBJ2-3; clone_size: -; v_call: TRBV30; d_call: TRBD1; cdr3_nt: TGTGCCTGGGGCCACGGGACAGCCACAGATACGCAGTATTTT; cdr3_aa: CAWGHGTATDTQYF
j_call: TRBJ1-5; clone_size: few; v_call: TRBV9; d_call: -; cdr3_nt: TGTGCCAGCAGCGTATGGGACTCCAATCAGCCCCAGCATTTT; cdr3_aa: CASSVWDSNQPQHF
j_call: TRBJ1-5; clone_size: -; v_call: TRBV27; d_call: TRBD1; cdr3_nt: TGTGCCAGCAGTTTGTTGGCAGGGGGCAACAATCAGCCCCAGCATTTT; cdr3_aa: CASSLLAGGNNQPQHF
j_call: TRBJ2-7; clone_size: -; v_call: TRBV5-4; d_call: -; cdr3_nt: TGTGCCAGCAGCTTGGGAGCGGGTGCTCCACCCTACGAGCAGTACTTC; cdr3_aa: CASSLGAGAPPYEQYF
j_call: TRBJ1-1; clone_size: few; v_call: TRBV7-9; d_call: -; cdr3_nt: TGTGCCAGCAGCTTAGTTTGGGGGGGACGCGGAGGCTCTGAAGCTTTCTTT; cdr3_aa: CASSLVWGGRGGSEAFF
j_call: TRBJ2-1; clone_size: few; v_call: TRBV6-6; d_call: TRBD1; cdr3_nt: TGTGCCAGCAGTCAGGGGGTGGTCGACGGAAATGAGCAGTTCTTC; cdr3_aa: CASSQGVVDGNEQFF
j_call: TRBJ2-7; clone_size: -; v_call: TRBV2; d_call: -; cdr3_nt: TGTGCCAGCAGAGGACAGACCTACGAGCAGTACTTC; cdr3_aa: CASRGQTYEQYF
j_call: TRBJ2-7; clone_size: few; v_call: TRBV2; d_call: TRBD1; cdr3_nt: TGTGCCAGCAACCGCTTGGGACAGCTCAGCTCCTACGAGCAGTACTTC; cdr3_aa: CASNRLGQLSSYEQYF
j_call: TRBJ1-5; clone_size: few; v_call: TRBV4-2; d_call: -; cdr3_nt: TGTGCCAGCAGCCGCGGCGATAGCAATCAGCCCCAGCATTTT; cdr3_aa: CASSRGDSNQPQHF
j_call: TRBJ1-5; clone_size: few; v_call: TRBV7-8; d_call: -; cdr3_nt: TGTGCCAGCAGCCGACTGACGACAGGCTATAGCAATCAGCCCCAGCATTTT; cdr3_aa: CASSRLTTGYSNQPQHF
j_call: TRBJ1-1; clone_size: few; v_call: TRBV7-9; d_call: -; cdr3_nt: TGTGCCAGCAGCTCGGTCGAGGGGGGGGAAGCTTTCTTT; cdr3_aa: CASSSVEGGEAFF
j_call: TRBJ1-1; clone_size: -; v_call: TRBV18; d_call: TRBD1; cdr3_nt: TGTGCCAGCTCACTTTTCACCGGGACAGAAAACACTGAAGCTTTCTTT; cdr3_aa: CASSLFTGTENTEAFF
j_call: TRBJ2-2; clone_size: -; v_call: TRBV19; d_call: -; cdr3_nt: TGTGCCAGTAGTTCGCCGGGTCGACGTTTCGGGGAGCTGTTTTTT; cdr3_aa: CASSSPGRRFGELFF
j_call: TRBJ1-2; clone_size: -; v_call: TRBV6-6; d_call: TRBD1; cdr3_nt: TGTGCCAGCAGATCTCCCAGGGGACAGAACTATGGCTACACCTTC; cdr3_aa: CASRSPRGQNYGYTF
j_call: TRBJ1-5; clone_size: -; v_call: TRBV6-5; d_call: -; cdr3_nt: TGTGCCAGCAGTTACTCGAAGGGGGTTAATCAGCCCCAGCATTTT; cdr3_aa: CASSYSKGVNQPQHF
j_call: TRBJ1-1; clone_size: -; v_call: TRBV28; d_call: TRBD1; cdr3_nt: TGTGCCAGCAGCACCACCGGGACAGGGAGGCACACTGAAGCTTTCTTT; cdr3_aa: CASSTTGTGRHTEAFF
j_call: TRBJ2-1; clone_size: -; v_call: TRBV5-1; d_call: -; cdr3_nt: TGCGCCAGCAGCTTGGGGGGCGGATCCTACAATGAGCAGTTCTTC; cdr3_aa: CASSLGGGSYNEQFF
j_call: TRBJ2-1; clone_size: -; v_call: TRBV7-9; d_call: TRBD2; cdr3_nt: TGTGCCAGCAGGAAGGGCGGGGGTAGCTCCTACAATGAGCAGTTCTTC; cdr3_aa: CASRKGGGSSYNEQFF
j_call: TRBJ1-1; clone_size: -; v_call: TRBV20-1; d_call: TRBD1; cdr3_nt: TGCAGTCACGGACAGGTATTTGAAGCTTTCTTT; cdr3_aa: CSHGQVFEAFF
j_call: TRBJ2-6; clone_size: few; v_call: TRBV25-1; d_call: -; cdr3_nt: TGTGCCAGCAGTCATTTGAGGGATACTGGGGCCAACGTCCTGACTTTC; cdr3_aa: CASSHLRDTGANVLTF
j_call: TRBJ1-1; clone_size: -; v_call: TRBV21-1; d_call: -; cdr3_nt: TGTGCCAGCAGCAAAGGAAGACAGGGGATCGCTACTGAAGCTTTCTTT; cdr3_aa: CASSKGRQGIATEAFF
j_call: TRBJ1-2; clone_size: few; v_call: TRBV7-9; d_call: -; cdr3_nt: TGTGCCAGCAGCTTAGGGGTGACCCGGGATGAAAATGGCTACACCTTC; cdr3_aa: CASSLGVTRDENGYTF
j_call: TRBJ2-3; clone_size: few; v_call: TRBV28; d_call: -; cdr3_nt: TGTGCCGGAGGGTATCGACAGCCACTAGATACGCAGTATTTT; cdr3_aa: CAGGYRQPLDTQYF